This T cell receptor (beta chain) emerged from a study of CD8 T cells in ankylosing spondylitis (dated by TCRdb to 2016 to 2017). Concerning the study at large: The study profiled T cell receptor beta repertoires in healthy donors and ankylosing spondylitis patients to find disease-linked TCR variants. Samples of peripheral blood were taken, and for ankylosing spondylitis patients, synovial fluid was collected as well. The whole study cohort included 95 to 130 healthy donors and 25 ankylosing spondylitis patients. Paper-wide results and their limitations: The disease-linked clones were reported to be significantly enriched in matched synovial fluid samples from ankylosing spondylitis patients. A TCR beta motif of roughly 8 highly homologous amino acid variants appeared characteristic of blood from ankylosing spondylitis patients. The disease-linked clones had a CD8+ phenotype and were found at relatively low frequencies in peripheral blood. Some motif variants had previously been reported in the synovial fluid and blood of reactive arthritis patients, which suggests shared mechanisms of disease initiation.

This clonotype appeared a few times. The specificity of this receptor is unknown. Base qualities are not at hand, and no much larger clone is one base apart. The sequencing machine was an Illumina HiSeq 2500. Quantitative 5'-RACE with molecular barcodes was used to prepare TCR beta libraries. In the authors' own workflow: Disease-linked TCR variants were identified with a new computational method built on a probabilistic model of VDJ rearrangement. TCRdb handled the public reads itself, with Q25 trimming in fastp and clone calling in MiXCR, and kept productive beta chains. For every CDR3 protein sequence, its rows merge into one entry that carries the most common genes and DNA. These V and J calls derive from TCRdb rather than the authors' analysis. This sample lists hundreds of thousands of distinct CDR3 sequences; more than 20% were detected once. About 3.7% of the sample rests with the top ten. This TCR was sampled from a female donor with ankylosing spondylitis or in good health (not recorded which). Sequences were obtained from blood, either unsorted or a sorted T cell fraction (not recorded which).

The CDR3 protein sequence reads: CASSPGRNLYGYTF. The DNA is as follows: TGTGCCAGCAGCCCGGGACGGAACCTCTATGGCTACACCTTC. The V gene is TRBV7-8 and the J gene is TRBJ1-2, with TRBD1 as a weak D call on 5 bases. Cut back by 5 bases and 4 bases, the V and J ends lie 14 bases apart. Looking up the germline V gene yields CDR1 SGHVS and CDR2 FQNEAQ. From the cysteine through the phenylalanine, the CDR3 covers 14 amino acids. Of the read, only the CDR3 DNA is kept; its 42 bases are in frame from base 1.